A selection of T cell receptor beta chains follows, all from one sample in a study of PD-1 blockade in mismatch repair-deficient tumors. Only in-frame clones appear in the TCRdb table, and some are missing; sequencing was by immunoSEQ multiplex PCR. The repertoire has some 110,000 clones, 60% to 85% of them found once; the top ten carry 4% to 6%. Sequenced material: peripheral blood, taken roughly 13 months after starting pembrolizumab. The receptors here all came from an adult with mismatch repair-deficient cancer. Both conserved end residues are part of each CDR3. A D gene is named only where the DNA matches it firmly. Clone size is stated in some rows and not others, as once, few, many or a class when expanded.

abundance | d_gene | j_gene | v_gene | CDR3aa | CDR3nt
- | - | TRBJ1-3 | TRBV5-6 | CASSVRGSGNTIYF | TGTGCCAGCAGCGTCAGAGGTTCTGGAAACACCATATATTTT
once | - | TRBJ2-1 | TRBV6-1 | CASRRQLGEQFF | TGTGCCAGCAGGCGGCAGTTGGGTGAGCAGTTCTTC
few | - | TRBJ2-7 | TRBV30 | CAWSFPGRKLEQYF | TGTGCCTGGAGTTTCCCGGGACGAAAGTTAGAGCAGTACTTC
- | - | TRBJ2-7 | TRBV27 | CASSLSGSVIEQYF | TGTGCCAGCAGTTTATCTGGCTCCGTCATCGAGCAGTACTTC
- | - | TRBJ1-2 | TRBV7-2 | CASSLGGAHGYTF | TGTGCCAGCAGCTTAGGAGGGGCCCATGGCTACACCTTC
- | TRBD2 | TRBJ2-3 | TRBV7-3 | CASSLQPLIAGVGDTQYF | TGTGCCAGCAGCTTACAACCACTAATAGCGGGAGTAGGAGATACGCAGTATTTT
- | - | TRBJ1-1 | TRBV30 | CAWIMTGPNTEAFF | TGTGCCTGGATAATGACGGGGCCAAACACTGAAGCTTTCTTT
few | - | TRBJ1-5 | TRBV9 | CASSVGQRNQPQHF | TGTGCCAGCAGCGTCGGGCAGAGAAATCAGCCCCAGCATTTT
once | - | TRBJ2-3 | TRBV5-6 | CASSLGPAAKSPQYF | TGTGCCAGCAGCTTAGGTCCAGCGGCCAAGTCCCCACAGTATTTT
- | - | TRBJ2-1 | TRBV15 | CATSRDTIGTASYNEQFF | TGTGCCACCAGCAGAGACACCATTGGGACTGCCTCCTACAATGAGCAGTTCTTC
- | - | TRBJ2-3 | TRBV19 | CASSRAADYQGREDTQYF | TGTGCCAGTAGCCGAGCCGCCGATTACCAGGGTCGCGAAGATACGCAGTATTTT
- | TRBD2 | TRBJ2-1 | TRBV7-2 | CASSLIAGGPHNEQFF | TGTGCCAGCAGCTTAATAGCGGGAGGGCCCCACAATGAGCAGTTCTTC
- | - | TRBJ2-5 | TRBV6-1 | CASNNHGQGQETQYF | TGTGCCAGCAACAATCACGGGCAGGGGCAAGAGACCCAGTACTTC
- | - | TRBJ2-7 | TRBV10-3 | CAISDFGVVNEQYF | TGTGCCATCAGTGATTTTGGGGTTGTGAACGAGCAGTACTTC
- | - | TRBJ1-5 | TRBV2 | CASSEPGGNQPQHF | TGTGCCAGCAGTGAGCCGGGGGGCAATCAGCCCCAGCATTTT
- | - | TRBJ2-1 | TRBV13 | CASGGREFNNEQFF | TGTGCCTCAGGGGGGCGGGAGTTCAACAATGAGCAGTTCTTC
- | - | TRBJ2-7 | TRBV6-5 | CASSYPRDGAYEQYF | TGTGCCAGCAGTTACCCTAGGGACGGAGCCTACGAGCAGTACTTC
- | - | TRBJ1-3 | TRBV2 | CASSADSRPGNTIYF | TGTGCCAGCAGTGCGGACAGTCGTCCAGGGAACACCATATATTTT
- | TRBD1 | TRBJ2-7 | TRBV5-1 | CASSFRQGARPYEQYF | TGCGCCAGCAGCTTCCGACAGGGGGCCCGTCCCTACGAGCAGTACTTC
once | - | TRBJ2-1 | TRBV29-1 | CSVASGAEPNEQFF | TGCAGCGTTGCAAGCGGAGCTGAACCCAATGAGCAGTTCTTC
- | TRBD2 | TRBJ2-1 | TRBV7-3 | CASSPQSLAGAHEQFF | TGTGCCAGCAGCCCCCAGTCGCTAGCGGGAGCGCATGAGCAGTTCTTC
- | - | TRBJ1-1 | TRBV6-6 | CAIRRGDTEAFF | TGTGCCATCCGCCGGGGGGACACTGAAGCTTTCTTT
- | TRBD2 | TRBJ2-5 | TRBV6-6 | CASSHAVRLAGETQYF | TGTGCCAGCAGCCACGCCGTGCGGCTAGCGGGAGAGACCCAGTACTTC
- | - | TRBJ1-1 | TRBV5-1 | CASSWGEGTEAFF | TGCGCCAGCAGCTGGGGGGAAGGAACTGAAGCTTTCTTT
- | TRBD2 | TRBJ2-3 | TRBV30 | CAWRIAGATDTQYF | TGTGCCTGGAGAATAGCGGGGGCCACAGATACGCAGTATTTT
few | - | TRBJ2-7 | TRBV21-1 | CASSKVEGPPYEQYF | TGTGCCAGCAGCAAAGTGGAGGGTCCGCCCTACGAGCAGTACTTC
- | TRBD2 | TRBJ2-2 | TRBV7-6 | CASSTLGGGRSGELFF | TGTGCCAGCAGCACCCTGGGCGGGGGGCGTTCCGGGGAGCTGTTTTTT
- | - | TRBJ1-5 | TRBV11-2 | CASSHDSNQPQHF | TGTGCCAGCAGCCACGACAGTAATCAGCCCCAGCATTTT
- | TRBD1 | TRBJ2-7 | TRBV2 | CASRADRNSYEQYF | TGTGCCAGCAGGGCGGACAGGAACTCCTACGAGCAGTACTTC
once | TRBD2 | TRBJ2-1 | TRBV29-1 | CSVRIGGDNEQFF | TGCAGCGTTCGTATCGGGGGGGACAATGAGCAGTTCTTC
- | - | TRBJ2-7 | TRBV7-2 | CASSLAGVTYEQYF | TGTGCCAGCAGCTTAGCGGGAGTTACTTACGAGCAGTACTTC
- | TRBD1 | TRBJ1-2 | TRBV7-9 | CASRDREGYGYTF | TGTGCCAGCCGGGACAGGGAAGGGTATGGCTACACCTTC
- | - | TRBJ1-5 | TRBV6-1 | CASNTVLSNQPQHF | TGTGCCAGCAATACCGTTCTTAGCAATCAGCCCCAGCATTTT
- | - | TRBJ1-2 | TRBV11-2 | CASSLSGGGSGYTF | TGTGCCAGCAGCCTGTCAGGCGGGGGGAGCGGCTACACCTTC
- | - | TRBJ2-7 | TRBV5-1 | CASQLDPGSYEQYF | TGCGCCAGCCAACTTGACCCAGGGTCCTACGAGCAGTACTTC
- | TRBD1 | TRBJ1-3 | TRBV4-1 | CASSQGQGSGNTIYF | TGCGCCAGCAGCCAAGGACAGGGCTCTGGAAACACCATATATTTT
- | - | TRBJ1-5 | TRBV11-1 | CASIRRSNQPQHF | TGTGCCAGCATTCGACGGAGCAATCAGCCCCAGCATTTT
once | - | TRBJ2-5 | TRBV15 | CATSRDSSEERGETQYF | TGTGCCACCAGCAGAGATTCGAGCGAGGAGAGAGGGGAGACCCAGTACTTC
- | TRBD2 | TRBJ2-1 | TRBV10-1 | CASSGPFGREQFF | TGCGCCAGCAGTGGTCCCTTCGGGAGGGAGCAGTTCTTC
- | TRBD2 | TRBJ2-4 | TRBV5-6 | CASSLGAGGKINIQYF | TGTGCCAGCAGCTTGGGCGCGGGGGGCAAGATTAACATTCAGTACTTC
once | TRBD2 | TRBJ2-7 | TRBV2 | CASSERLAGVLVEQYF | TGTGCCAGCAGTGAACGACTAGCGGGAGTTCTAGTAGAGCAGTACTTC
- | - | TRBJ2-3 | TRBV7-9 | CASTLSASDGGTQYF | TGTGCCAGCACCCTATCGGCTAGCGATGGGGGGACGCAGTATTTT
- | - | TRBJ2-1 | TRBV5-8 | CASSLLGRSYNEQFF | TGTGCCAGCAGCTTGCTAGGGCGGAGCTACAATGAGCAGTTCTTC